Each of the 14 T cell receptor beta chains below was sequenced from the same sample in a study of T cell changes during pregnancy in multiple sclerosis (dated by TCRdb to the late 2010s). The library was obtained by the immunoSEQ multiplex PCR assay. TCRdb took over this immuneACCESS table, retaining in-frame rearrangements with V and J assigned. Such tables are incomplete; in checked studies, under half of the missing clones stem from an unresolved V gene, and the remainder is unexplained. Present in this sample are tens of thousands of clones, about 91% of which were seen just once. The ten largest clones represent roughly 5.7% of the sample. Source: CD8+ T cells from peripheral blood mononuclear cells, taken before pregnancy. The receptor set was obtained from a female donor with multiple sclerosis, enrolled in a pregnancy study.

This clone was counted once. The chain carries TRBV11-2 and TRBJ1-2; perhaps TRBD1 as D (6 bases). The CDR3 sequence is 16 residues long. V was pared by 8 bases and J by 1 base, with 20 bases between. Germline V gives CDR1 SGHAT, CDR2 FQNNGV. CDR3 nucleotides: TGTGCCAGCTCCATTTGGAACAGGGACAATAACTATGGCTACACCTTC. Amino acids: CASSIWNRDNNYGYTF.

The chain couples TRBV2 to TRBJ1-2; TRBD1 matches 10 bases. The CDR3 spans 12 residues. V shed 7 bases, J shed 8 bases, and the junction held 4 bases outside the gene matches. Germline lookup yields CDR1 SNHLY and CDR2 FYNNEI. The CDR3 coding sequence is TGTGCCAGCATCAGGACAGGGGGAGGCTACACCTTC. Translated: CASIRTGGGYTF.

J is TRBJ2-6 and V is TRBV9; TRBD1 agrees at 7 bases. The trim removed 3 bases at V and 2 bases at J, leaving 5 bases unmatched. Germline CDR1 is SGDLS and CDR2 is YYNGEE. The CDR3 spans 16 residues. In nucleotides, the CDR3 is TGTGCCAGCAGCGGGCAGACAGGGACTGGGGCCAACGTCCTGACTTTC. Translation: CASSGQTGTGANVLTF.

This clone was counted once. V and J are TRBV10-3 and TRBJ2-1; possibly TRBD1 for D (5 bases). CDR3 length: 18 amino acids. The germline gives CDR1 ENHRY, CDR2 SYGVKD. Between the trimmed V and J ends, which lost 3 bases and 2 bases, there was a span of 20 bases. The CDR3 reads CAISESDISRVPYNEQFF. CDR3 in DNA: TGTGCCATCAGTGAATCGGACATCAGTCGCGTCCCCTACAATGAGCAGTTCTTC.

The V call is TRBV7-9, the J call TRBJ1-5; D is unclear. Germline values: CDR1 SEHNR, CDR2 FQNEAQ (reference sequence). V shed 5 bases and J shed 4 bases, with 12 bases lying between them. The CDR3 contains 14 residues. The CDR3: CASSPLDRNQPQHF. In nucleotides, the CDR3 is TGTGCCAGCAGCCCCCTCGATCGGAATCAGCCCCAGCATTTT.

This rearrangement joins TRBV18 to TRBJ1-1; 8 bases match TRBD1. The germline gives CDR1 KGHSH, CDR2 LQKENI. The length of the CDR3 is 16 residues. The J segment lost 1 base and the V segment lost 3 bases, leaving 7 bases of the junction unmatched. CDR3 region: CASSPYRDRPNTEAFF. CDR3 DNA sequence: TGTGCCAGCTCACCCTATCGGGACAGGCCGAACACTGAAGCTTTCTTT.

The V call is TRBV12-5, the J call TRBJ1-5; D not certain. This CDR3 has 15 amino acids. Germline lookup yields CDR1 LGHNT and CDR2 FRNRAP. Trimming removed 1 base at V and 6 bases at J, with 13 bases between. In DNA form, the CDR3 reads TGTGCTAGTGGTTTGGCCGCCGGGGTTAGTCAGCCCCAGCATTTT. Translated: CASGLAAGVSQPQHF.

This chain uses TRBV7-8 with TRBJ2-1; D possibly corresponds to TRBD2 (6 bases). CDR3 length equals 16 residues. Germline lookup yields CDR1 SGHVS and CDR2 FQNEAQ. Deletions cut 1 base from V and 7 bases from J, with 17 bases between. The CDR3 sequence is CASSLVGTPSSNEQFF. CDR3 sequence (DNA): TGTGCCAGCAGCTTAGTTGGGACTCCATCTTCTAATGAGCAGTTCTTC. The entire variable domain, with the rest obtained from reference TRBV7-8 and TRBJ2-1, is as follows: GAGVSQSPRYKVAKRGQDVALRCDPISGHVSLFWYQQALGQGPEFLTYFQNEAQLDKSGLPSDRFFAERPEGSVSTLKIQRTQQEDSAVYLCASSLVGTPSSNEQFFGPGTRLTVL.

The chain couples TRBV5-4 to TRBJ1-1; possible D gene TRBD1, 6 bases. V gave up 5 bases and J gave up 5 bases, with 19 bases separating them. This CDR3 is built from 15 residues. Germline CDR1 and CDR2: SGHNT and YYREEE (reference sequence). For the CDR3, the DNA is TGTGCCAGCAGTCCAACCGGGGGGGCGCGAACTGAAGCTTTCTTT. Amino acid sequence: CASSPTGGARTEAFF.

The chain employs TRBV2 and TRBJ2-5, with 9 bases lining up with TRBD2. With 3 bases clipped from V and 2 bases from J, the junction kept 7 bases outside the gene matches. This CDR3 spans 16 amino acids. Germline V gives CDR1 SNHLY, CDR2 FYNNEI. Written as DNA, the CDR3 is TGTGCCAGCAGTGATTTGGAACTAGCGGGTCAAGAGACCCAGTACTTC. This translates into CASSDLELAGQETQYF.

CDR3 amino acids: CASGVGASQPQHF. The CDR3 DNA is TGTGCCAGTGGTGTGGGGGCAAGTCAGCCCCAGCATTTT. This rearrangement joins TRBV27 to TRBJ1-5; D possibly corresponds to TRBD1 (6 bases). V gave up 9 bases and J gave up 6 bases, with 15 bases separating them. The CDR3 covers 13 residues. Looked up from germline, CDR1 is MNHEY and CDR2 is SMNVEV (reference sequence).

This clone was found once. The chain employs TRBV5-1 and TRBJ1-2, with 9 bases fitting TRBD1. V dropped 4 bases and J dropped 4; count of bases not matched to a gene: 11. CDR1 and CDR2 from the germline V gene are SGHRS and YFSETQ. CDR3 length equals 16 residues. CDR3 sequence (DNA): TGCGCCAGCAGCACGGGACAGGGTCCCCCCCTCTATGGCTACACCTTC. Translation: CASSTGQGPPLYGYTF.

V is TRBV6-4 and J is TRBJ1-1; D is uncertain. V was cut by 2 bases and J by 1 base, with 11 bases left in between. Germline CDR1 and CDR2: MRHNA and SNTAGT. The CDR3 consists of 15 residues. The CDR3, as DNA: TGTGCCAGCAGTGACGGGAGGAACACGAACACTGAAGCTTTCTTT. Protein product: CASSDGRNTNTEAFF.

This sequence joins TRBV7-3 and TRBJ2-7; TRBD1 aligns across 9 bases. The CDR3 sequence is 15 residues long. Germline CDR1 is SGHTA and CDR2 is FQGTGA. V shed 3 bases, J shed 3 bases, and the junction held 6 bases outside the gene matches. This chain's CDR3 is CASSLGRQGVYEQYF. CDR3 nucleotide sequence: TGTGCCAGCAGCTTGGGGAGACAGGGGGTCTACGAGCAGTACTTC.